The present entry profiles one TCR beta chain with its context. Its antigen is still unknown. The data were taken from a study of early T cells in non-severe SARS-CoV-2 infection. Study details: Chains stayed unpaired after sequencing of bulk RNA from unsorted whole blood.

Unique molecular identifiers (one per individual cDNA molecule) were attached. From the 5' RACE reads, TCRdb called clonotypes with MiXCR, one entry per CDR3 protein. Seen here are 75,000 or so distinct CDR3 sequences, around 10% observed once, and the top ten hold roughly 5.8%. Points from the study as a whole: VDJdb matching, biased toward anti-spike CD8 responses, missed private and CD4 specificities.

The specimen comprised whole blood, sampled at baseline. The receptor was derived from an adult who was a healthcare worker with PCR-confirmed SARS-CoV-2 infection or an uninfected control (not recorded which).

The CDR3 protein is CASRSGQGRHEQYF. CDR3 nucleotides: TGTGCCAGCAGATCCGGACAGGGGAGGCACGAGCAGTACTTC. The chain is built from TRBV6-5 and TRBJ2-7; 9 nucleotides line up with TRBD1. The J segment lost 5 bases and the V segment lost 6 bases, leaving 8 bases of the junction unmatched. CDR1 and CDR2 from the germline V gene are MNHEY and SVGAGI. The CDR3 extends over 14 amino acids.